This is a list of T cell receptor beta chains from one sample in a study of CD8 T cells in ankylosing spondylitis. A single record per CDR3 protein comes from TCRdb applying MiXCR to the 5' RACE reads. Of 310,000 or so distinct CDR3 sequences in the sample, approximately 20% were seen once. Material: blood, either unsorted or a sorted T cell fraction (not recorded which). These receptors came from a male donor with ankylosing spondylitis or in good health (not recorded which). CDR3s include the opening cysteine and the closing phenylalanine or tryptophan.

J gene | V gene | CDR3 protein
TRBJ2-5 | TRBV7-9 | CASSTRDTQETQYF
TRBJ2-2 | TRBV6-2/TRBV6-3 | CASGGGLAGVTGELFF
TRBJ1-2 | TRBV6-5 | CASSLRRDAANYGYTF
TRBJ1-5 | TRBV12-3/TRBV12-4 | CASSLVGGRNNQPQHF
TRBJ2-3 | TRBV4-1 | CASSQDEGFYSTDTQYF
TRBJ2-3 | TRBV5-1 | CASSLGLAGFTDTQYF
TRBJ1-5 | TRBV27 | CASHNTGDGQPQHF
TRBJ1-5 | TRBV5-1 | CASSLGGLPNQPQHF
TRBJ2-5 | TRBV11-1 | CASSRGRTGSRQETQYF
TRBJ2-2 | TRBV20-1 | CSVKSGGGNTGELFF
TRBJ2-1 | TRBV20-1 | CSARSLELYNEQFF
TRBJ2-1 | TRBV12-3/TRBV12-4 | CASSLGQVNIPFF
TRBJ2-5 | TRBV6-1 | CASSDQTGTQYF
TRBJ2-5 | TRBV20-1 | CSARGRRQETQYF
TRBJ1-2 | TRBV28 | CASTFGTGNYGYTF
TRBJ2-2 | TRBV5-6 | CASSLGTMELFF
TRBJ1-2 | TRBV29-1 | CSVEEYGYTF
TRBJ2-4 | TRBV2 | CASSDRDGKNIQYF
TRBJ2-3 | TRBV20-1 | CSAIDSVPDTQYF
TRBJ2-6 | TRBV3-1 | CAISNPGQGNSGANVLTF
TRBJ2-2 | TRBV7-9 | CASSLKASGNNTGELFF
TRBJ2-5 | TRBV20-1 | CSALSQRDLQETQYF
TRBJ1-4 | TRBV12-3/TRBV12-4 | CASSFDLNREDSEKLFF
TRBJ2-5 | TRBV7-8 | CASSLQARETQYF
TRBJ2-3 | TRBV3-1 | CASSHSGVSTDTQYF
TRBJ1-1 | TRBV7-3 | CASSLTGRLNTEAFF
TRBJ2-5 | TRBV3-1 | CASSQVRHVNRYQETQYF
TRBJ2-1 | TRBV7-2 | CASSHGQGGDEQFF
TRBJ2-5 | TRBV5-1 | CASNSGVDETQYF
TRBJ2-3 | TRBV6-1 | CASSSRASGTDTQYF
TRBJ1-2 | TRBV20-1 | CSARILGRDYGYTF
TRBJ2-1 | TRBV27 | CASSPGQVLTNEQFF
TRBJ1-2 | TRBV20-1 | CSARDDRTVFSGYTF
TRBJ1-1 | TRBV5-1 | CASSERPGRSNTEAFF
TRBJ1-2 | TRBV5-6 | CASSSDGTVNYGYTF
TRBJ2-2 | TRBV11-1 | CASSFNLGNTGELFF
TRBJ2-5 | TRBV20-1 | CSARGWALEEGTQYF
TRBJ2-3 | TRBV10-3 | CAISEGGSTDTQYF
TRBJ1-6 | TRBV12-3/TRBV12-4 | CASNVGGKHSYNSPLHF
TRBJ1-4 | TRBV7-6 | CASSLAPGVATNEKLFF
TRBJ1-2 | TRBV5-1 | CASSLGQGNYGYTF
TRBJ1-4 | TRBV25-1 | CASSDETRGEKLFF
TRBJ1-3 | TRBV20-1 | CSARVPGNTIYF
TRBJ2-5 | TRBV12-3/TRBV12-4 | CASRGGSDSTQYF
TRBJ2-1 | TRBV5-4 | CASSLAGLINYEQFF
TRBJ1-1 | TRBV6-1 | CASSRGGMNTEAFF
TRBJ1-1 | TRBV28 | CASSTNPGQGWTEAFF
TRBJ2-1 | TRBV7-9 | CASSLVESSYNEQFF
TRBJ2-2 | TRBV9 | CASSVGSGGTGELFF
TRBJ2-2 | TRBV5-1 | CASSLVEGTGELFF
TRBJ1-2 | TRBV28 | CASNSGQFQVYGYTF
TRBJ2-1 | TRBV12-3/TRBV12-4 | CASSYLYNEQFF
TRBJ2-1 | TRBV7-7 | CASSSTIAGFGNEQFF
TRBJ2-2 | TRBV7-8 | CASSLAEHRAITGELFF
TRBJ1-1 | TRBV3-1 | CASSQEDRVAFF